This T cell receptor beta chain comes out of a study of T cell responses to AZD1222 COVID-19 vaccine. General study points: Donors skewed white British and female; clonal diversity was possibly underestimated. Nearly half of spike-specific TCRs reportedly target variant regions that are unmutated in the B.1.351 and B.1.1.7 variants. No day 14 peak samples; only post-peak repertoires were characterized.

Germline values: CDR1 SEHNR, CDR2 FQNEAQ (reference sequence). Deletions cut 4 bases from V and 9 bases from J, with 16 bases between. The CDR3 covers 14 residues. This table comes from immunoSEQ multiplex PCR, and its TCRdb copy is limited to in-frame clones, with some not included. Counted here are approximately 14,000 clones, 70% to 85% occurring once; the ten biggest clones make up 35% to 50%. Doses given second, at about 4 or about 12 weeks, were pooled. This clone was seen only a few times. Antigen specificity is unknown. Sequenced here: peripheral blood, sampled 28 days after the second AZD1222 dose. The clonotype was recovered from an adult who received the AZD1222 COVID-19 vaccine. The rearrangement joins TRBV7-9 to TRBJ2-1; the D gene is possibly TRBD1 (5 bases). DNA of the CDR3: TGTGCCAGCAGCTCACCGCGAGTTAGGGGTGAGCAGTTCTTC. This codes for CASSSPRVRGEQFF.